This T cell receptor beta chain derives from a study of beta chain features in type 1 diabetes. Sequenced material consisted of expressed TCRB transcripts (all of the isolated RNA was reverse transcribed). Only in-frame clones appear in the TCRdb table, and some are missing; sequencing was by immunoSEQ multiplex PCR. The sample shows under 250,000 clones, less than 15% of them seen only once. This clone was observed a handful of times. Germline-derived CDR1 and CDR2 are ENHRY and SYGVKD. Losses at the gene ends were 6 bases for V and 1 base for J; bases not matched to a gene: 4. The CDR3 is 14 residues long.

The receptor comes from a woman between 35 and 50 years old in good health. V and J are TRBV10-3 and TRBJ1-2, with 8 bases aligning to TRBD1. Material: naive CD4+ T cells from blood. In DNA, the CDR3 is TGTGCCATCAGCGGACAGGGTCGTAACTATGGCTACACCTTC. Translating gives CAISGQGRNYGYTF.